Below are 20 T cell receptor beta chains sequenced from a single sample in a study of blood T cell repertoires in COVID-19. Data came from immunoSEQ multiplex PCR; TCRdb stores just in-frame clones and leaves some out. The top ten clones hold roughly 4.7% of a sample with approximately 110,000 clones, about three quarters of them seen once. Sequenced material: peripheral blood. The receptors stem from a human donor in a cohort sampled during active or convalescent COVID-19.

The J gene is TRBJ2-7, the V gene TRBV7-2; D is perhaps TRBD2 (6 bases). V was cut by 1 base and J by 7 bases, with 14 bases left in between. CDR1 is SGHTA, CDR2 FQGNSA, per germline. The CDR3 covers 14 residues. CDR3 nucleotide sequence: TGTGCCAGCAGCTTAGGTGGAGGGTCTCGGGAGCAGTACTTC. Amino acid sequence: CASSLGGGSREQYF.

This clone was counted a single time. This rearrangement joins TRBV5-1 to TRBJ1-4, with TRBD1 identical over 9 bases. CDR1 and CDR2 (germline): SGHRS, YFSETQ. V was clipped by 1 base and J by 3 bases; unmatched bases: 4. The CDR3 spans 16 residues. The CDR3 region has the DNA TGCGCCAGCAGCTTGACAGGGGGCGACCCTAATGAAAAACTGTTTTTT. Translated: CASSLTGGDPNEKLFF. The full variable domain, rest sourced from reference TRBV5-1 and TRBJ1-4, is KAGVTQTPRYLIKTRGQQVTLSCSPISGHRSVSWYQQTPGQGLQFLFEYFSETQRNKGNFPGRFSGRQFSNSRSEMNVSTLELGDSALYLCASSLTGGDPNEKLFFGSGTQLSVL.

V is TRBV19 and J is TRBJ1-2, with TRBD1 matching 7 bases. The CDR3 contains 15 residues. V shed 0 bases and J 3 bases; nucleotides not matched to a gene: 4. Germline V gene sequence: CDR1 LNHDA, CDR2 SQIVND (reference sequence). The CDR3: CASSIDNRGYYGYTF. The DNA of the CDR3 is TGTGCCAGTAGTATAGATAACAGGGGATACTATGGCTACACCTTC.

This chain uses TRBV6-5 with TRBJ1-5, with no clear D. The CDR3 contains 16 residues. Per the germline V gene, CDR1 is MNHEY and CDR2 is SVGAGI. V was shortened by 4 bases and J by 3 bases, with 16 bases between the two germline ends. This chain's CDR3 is CASSSTVPTVNQPQHF. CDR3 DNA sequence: TGTGCCAGCAGTTCAACAGTGCCTACCGTCAATCAGCCCCAGCATTTT.

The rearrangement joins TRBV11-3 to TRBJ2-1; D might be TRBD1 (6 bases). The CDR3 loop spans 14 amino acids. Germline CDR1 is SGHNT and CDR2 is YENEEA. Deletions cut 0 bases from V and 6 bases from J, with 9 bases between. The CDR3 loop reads CASSLDQGRNEQFF. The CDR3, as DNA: TGTGCCAGCAGCTTAGATCAGGGGCGCAATGAGCAGTTCTTC.

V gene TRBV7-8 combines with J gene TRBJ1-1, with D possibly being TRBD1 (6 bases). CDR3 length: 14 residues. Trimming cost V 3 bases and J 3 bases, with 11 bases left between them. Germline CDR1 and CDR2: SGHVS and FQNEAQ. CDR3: CASSFRGMDTEAFF. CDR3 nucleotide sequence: TGTGCCAGCAGCTTTAGGGGGATGGACACTGAAGCTTTCTTT.

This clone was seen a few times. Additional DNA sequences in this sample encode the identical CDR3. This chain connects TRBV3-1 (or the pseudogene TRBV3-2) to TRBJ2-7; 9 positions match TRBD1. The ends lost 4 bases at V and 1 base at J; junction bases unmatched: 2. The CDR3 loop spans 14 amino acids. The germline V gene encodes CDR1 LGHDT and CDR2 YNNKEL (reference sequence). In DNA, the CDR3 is TGTGCCAGCAGCCCAGGGACAGGGTCCTACGAGCAGTACTTC. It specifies CASSPGTGSYEQYF.

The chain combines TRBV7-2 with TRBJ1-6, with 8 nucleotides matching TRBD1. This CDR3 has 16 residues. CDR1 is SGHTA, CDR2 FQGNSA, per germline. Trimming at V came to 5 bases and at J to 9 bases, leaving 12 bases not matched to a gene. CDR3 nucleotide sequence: TGTGCCAGCAGCCGTAGGCGGGGACAGGCGAGTTCACCCCTCCACTTT. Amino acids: CASSRRRGQASSPLHF.

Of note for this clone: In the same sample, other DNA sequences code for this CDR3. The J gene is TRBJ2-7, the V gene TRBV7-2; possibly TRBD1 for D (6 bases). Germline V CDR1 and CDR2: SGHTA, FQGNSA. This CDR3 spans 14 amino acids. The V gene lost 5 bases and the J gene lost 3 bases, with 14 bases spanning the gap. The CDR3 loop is CASSPPRGSYEQYF. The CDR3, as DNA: TGTGCCAGCAGCCCCCCCAGGGGTAGCTACGAGCAGTACTTC.

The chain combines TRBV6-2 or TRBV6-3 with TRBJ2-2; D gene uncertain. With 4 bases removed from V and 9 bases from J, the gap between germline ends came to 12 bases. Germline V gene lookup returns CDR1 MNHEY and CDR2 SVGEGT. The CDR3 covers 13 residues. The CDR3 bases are TGTGCCAGCAGTTTATACGAGGATTGGGAGCTGTTTTTT. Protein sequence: CASSLYEDWELFF.

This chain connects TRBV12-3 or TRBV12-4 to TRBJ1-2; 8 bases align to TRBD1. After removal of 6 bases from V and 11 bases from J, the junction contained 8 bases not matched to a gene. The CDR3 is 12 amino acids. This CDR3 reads CASSIQGEEYTF. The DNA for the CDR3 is TGTGCCAGCAGCATACAGGGGGAAGAGTACACCTTC.

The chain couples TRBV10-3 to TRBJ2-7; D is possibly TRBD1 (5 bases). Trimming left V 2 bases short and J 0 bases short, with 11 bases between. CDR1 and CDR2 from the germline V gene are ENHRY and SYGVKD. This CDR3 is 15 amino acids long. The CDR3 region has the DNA TGTGCCATCAGTGAGGGTGGGGCAGACTCCTACGAGCAGTACTTC. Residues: CAISEGGADSYEQYF.

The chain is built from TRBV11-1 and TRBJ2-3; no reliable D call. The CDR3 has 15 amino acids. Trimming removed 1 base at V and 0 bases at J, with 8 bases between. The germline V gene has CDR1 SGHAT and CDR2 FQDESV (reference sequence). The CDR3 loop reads CASSLGQTSTDTQYF. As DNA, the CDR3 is TGTGCCAGCAGCTTAGGGCAAACCAGCACAGATACGCAGTATTTT. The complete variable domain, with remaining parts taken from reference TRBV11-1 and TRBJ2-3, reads EAEVAQSPRYKITEKSQAVAFWCDPISGHATLYWYRQILGQGPELLVQFQDESVVDDSQLPKDRFSAERLKGVDSTLKIQPAELGDSAMYLCASSLGQTSTDTQYFGPGTRLTVL.

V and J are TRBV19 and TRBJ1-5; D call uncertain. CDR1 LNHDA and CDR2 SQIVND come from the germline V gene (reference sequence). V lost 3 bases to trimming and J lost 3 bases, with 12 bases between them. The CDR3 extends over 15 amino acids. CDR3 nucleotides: TGTGCCAGTAGTATTGACCCAGGTTCCAATCAGCCCCAGCATTTT. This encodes CASSIDPGSNQPQHF.

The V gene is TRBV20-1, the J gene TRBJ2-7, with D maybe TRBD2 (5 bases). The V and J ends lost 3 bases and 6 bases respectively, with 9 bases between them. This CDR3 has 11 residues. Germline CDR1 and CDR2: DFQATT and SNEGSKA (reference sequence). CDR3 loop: CSASTRLEQYF. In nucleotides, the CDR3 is TGCAGTGCTAGTACTAGGCTCGAGCAGTACTTC.

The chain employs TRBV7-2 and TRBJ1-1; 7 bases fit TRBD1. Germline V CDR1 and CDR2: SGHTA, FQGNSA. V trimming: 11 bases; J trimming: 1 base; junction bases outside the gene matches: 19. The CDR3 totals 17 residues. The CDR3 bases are TGTGCCGCCAGAGGGGGCGCGGCCGGCCCATGGAACACTGAAGCTTTCTTT. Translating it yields CAARGGAAGPWNTEAFF.

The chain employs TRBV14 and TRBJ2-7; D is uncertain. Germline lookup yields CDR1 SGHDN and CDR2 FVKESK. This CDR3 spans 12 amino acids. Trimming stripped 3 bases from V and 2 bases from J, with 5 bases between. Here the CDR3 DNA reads TGTGCCAGCAGCCAGGCAGCCTACGAGCAGTACTTC. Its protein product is CASSQAAYEQYF.

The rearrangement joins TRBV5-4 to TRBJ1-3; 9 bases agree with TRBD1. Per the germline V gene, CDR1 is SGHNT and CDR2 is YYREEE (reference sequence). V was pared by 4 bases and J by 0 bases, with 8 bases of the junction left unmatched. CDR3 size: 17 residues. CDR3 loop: CASSLGTGTHSGNTIYF. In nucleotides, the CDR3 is TGTGCCAGCAGCCTAGGGACAGGGACCCACTCTGGAAACACCATATATTTT.

CDR3 coding DNA: TGTGCCAGCAGTTACGGGCGGGGGCGTACCGGGGAGCTGTTTTTT. Translation gives CASSYGRGRTGELFF. The chain recombines TRBV6-5 with TRBJ2-2; a weak D match, TRBD2 (7 bases). Per germline, CDR1 MNHEY and CDR2 SVGAGI. The CDR3 runs 15 residues. Trimming cost V 2 bases and J 5 bases, with 12 bases left between them.

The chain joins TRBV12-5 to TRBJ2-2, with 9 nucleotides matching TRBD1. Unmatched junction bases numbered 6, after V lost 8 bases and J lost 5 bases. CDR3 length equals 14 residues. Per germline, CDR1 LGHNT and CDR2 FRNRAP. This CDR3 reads CASTGQGGTGELFF. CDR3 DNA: TGTGCTAGTACGGGACAGGGAGGTACCGGGGAGCTGTTTTTT.